This T cell receptor beta chain was sequenced in a study of CD8+CD57+ T cells in acquired aplastic anemia. Study at large: CD4+ reads averaged around 10 million in healthy donors. Study-wide findings and caveats: Patients and controls were not found to differ significantly in CD8+ Simpson's diversity. Some 31 shared CD8+ CDR3s appeared highly expressed within patients' immunodominant clones.

Profiling that covered TCR beta VDJ and CDR3 relied on genomic DNA as its template. TCRdb reanalysed the reads using MiXCR and keeps one entry per CDR3 protein. Among about 420,000 distinct CDR3 sequences, roughly 68% were seen once, and the ten largest hold 4%. This clonotype was found many times. Its antigen is not known. The source of this sequence is a human donor in good health, serving as a control. The specimen was sorted CD4+, CD8+, or CD8+CD57+ T cells (not recorded which) from PBMCs.

DNA for the CDR3: TGCGCCAGCAGCCAATTCTCCACAGGGAACACTGAAGCTTTCTTT. It yields the protein CASSQFSTGNTEAFF. The chain employs TRBV4-3 and TRBJ1-1, with D possibly TRBD1 on 5 matching bases. CDR3 length: 15 residues. Trimming took off 2 bases at V and 1 base at J, with 11 bases between the two ends. Germline loops: CDR1 LGHNA, CDR2 YSLEER.